One T cell receptor (beta chain) is described in this entry. V lost 3 bases, J lost 5 bases, and 4 bases stayed unmatched. Germline CDR1 and CDR2: SEHNR and FQNEAQ (reference sequence). This CDR3 region has 14 residues. The sample originates from a study of cytomegalovirus exposure and HLA in healthy donors. Generated by immunoSEQ multiplex PCR, the TCRdb table keeps only in-frame clones and is missing some. The repertoire holds 90,000 to 140,000 clones, 70% to 90% seen once, with approximately 4% in the top ten. Sequencing was done on a sample of PBMCs. The V call is TRBV7-9, the J call TRBJ1-5; 7 positions agree with TRBD1. This receptor was obtained from a woman between 18 and 29 years old in good health and CMV-seropositive. CDR3 bases: TGTGCCAGCAGCTTGGCAGGGGGTCATCAGCCCCAGCATTTT. This codes for CASSLAGGHQPQHF.